This is a list of T cell receptor beta chains from one sample in a study of blood T cells in healthy people across ages. TCRdb passed the 5' RACE reads through MiXCR, listing each CDR3 protein once. The sample holds 450,000 to 600,000 distinct CDR3 sequences, 27% seen once. The data also belong to a second study, concerning T cells of mothers and their children.

The sample was blood. Receptors were obtained from a boy aged 2 to 10 in good health. The CDR3 runs from the conserved cysteine through the conserved F or W. A D gene is named only where the DNA matches it firmly. Not every row has a clone size; where given, it reads once, few, many or a size class.

clone_size	v_call	d_call	j_call	cdr3_nt	cdr3_aa
-	TRBV29-1	-	TRBJ1-1	TGCAGCGTGGGGGGTGGGCCCAAGAACACTGAAGCTTTCTTT	CSVGGGPKNTEAFF
-	TRBV20-1	TRBD2	TRBJ2-2	TGCAGTGCTAGAGATATAAGCGGGAGGCACACCGGGGGGCTGTTTTTT	CSARDISGRHTGGLFF
few	TRBV12-3/TRBV12-4	TRBD1	TRBJ2-6	TGTGCCAGCAGTTCCCGAGGGACAGGGGGCGCCGGGGCCAACGTCCTGACTTTC	CASSSRGTGGAGANVLTF
-	TRBV5-1	TRBD1	TRBJ2-1	TGCGCCAGCAGCTTGAGAGGACAGGCGGCCAATGAGCAGTTCTTC	CASSLRGQAANEQFF
once	TRBV20-1	TRBD2	TRBJ2-4	TGCAGTGCTGAGATGGGTCGGACTGGGGGGGGGGTTCAGTACTTC	CSAEMGRTGGGVQYF
-	TRBV27	TRBD1	TRBJ1-2	TGTGCCAGCAGTTGGACAGGGACAAGCTATGGCTACACCTTC	CASSWTGTSYGYTF
-	TRBV3-1	-	TRBJ2-3	TGTGCCAGCAGCCAAGATATGAAAAGCACAGATACGCAGTATTTT	CASSQDMKSTDTQYF
many	TRBV6-6	TRBD1	TRBJ2-1	TGTGCCAGCAGTCCGGGACAGAACTACAATGAGCAGTTCTTC	CASSPGQNYNEQFF
few	TRBV9	TRBD1	TRBJ2-7	TGTGTCAGCAGCGCAGACACCGGGACAGCCTACGAGCAGTACTTC	CVSSADTGTAYEQYF
-	TRBV6-5	TRBD2	TRBJ2-7	TGTGCCAGCAGTGGGGCTAGCGGGAATTACGAGCAGTACTTC	CASSGASGNYEQYF
-	TRBV5-5	-	TRBJ1-1	TGTGCCAGCAGCCCACCTCTCAAGGCCACTGAAGCTTTCTTT	CASSPPLKATEAFF
-	TRBV4-1	-	TRBJ2-1	TGCGCCAGCAGCCAAGTCCAGCGCAATGAGCAGTTCTTC	CASSQVQRNEQFF
few	TRBV6-1	TRBD1	TRBJ1-5	TGTGCCAGCAGTCTCCGGACAGGGTCAATGAGCAATCAGCCCCAGCATTTT	CASSLRTGSMSNQPQHF
-	TRBV12-3/TRBV12-4	TRBD1	TRBJ2-2	TGTGCCAGCAGCTTTACAGGGGCGGACACCGGGGAGCTGTTTTTT	CASSFTGADTGELFF
once	TRBV27	-	TRBJ1-4	TGTGCCAGCAGTTTACGGGGACTTCGGAGTGAAAAACTGTTTTTT	CASSLRGLRSEKLFF
-	TRBV6-5	-	TRBJ1-2	TGTGCCAGCAGTTACCACAGAAGTAACTATGGCTACACCTTC	CASSYHRSNYGYTF
-	TRBV30	TRBD1	TRBJ1-2	TGTGCCTGGAGAGAGGCAGGGGGTCGATATGGCTACACCTTC	CAWREAGGRYGYTF